A single sample gave rise to the 12 T cell receptor beta chains below, sequenced in a study of CD8+CD57+ T cells in acquired aplastic anemia (dated by TCRdb to the late 2010s). The instrument was an Illumina HiSeq 2000. Genomic DNA was used as template for profiling of TCR beta VDJ combinations and CDR3 sequences. TCRdb's own reprocessing of the public reads used fastp at Q25 and MiXCR and kept productive beta chains. Identical CDR3 protein sequences are pooled into one entry, listed with their most common genes and DNA. This sample comprises roughly 300,000 distinct CDR3 sequences, 55% to 65% of them detected only once. The ten most abundant clones make up roughly 8% of the sample. Sequencing was done on a sample of sorted CD4+, CD8+, or CD8+CD57+ T cells (not recorded which) from PBMCs. All receptors derive from a human donor with severe aplastic anemia or a healthy control (not recorded which).

This clonotype was detected only a few times. In nucleotides, the CDR3 is TGCAGTGCTAGACGAGGGGCCGGGAATGAAAAACTGTTTTTT. It is translated as CSARRGAGNEKLFF. The gene calls are TRBV20-1 and TRBJ1-4, with D possibly being TRBD1 (5 bases). Trimming removed 2 bases from V and 5 bases from J, with 12 bases in between. Looked up from germline, CDR1 is DFQATT and CDR2 is SNEGSKA (reference sequence). The CDR3 runs to 14 residues.

The chain combines TRBV20-1 with TRBJ2-7; a possible D gene is TRBD2 (6 bases). The CDR3 has 15 residues. V lost 6 bases and J lost 2, with 20 bases in between. CDR1 DFQATT and CDR2 SNEGSKA come from the germline V gene (reference sequence). CDR3 DNA: TGCAGTGCCAGTAGTATATCGGGGGTTCCCTACGAGCAGTACTTC. The encoded protein is CSASSISGVPYEQYF.

This clonotype was picked up many times. The chain couples TRBV2 to TRBJ1-2, with 10 bases identical to TRBD1. This CDR3 has 18 amino acids. The germline V gene encodes CDR1 SNHLY and CDR2 FYNNEI. Trimming took 5 bases from V and 10 from J; bases not matched to a gene: 22. DNA for the CDR3: TGTGCCAGCAGTCAACTGCCCCACGTGGACAGGGGGGTTAGGGTCTACACCTTC. It translates to CASSQLPHVDRGVRVYTF. Filled out from reference TRBV2 and TRBJ1-2, the complete variable domain reads EPEVTQTPSHQVTQMGQEVILRCVPISNHLYFYWYRQILGQKVEFLVSFYNNEISEKSEIFDDQFSVERPDGSNFTLKIRSTKLEDSAMYFCASSQLPHVDRGVRVYTFGSGTRLTVV.

This clonotype has just a few counts. This chain joins TRBV18 and TRBJ1-3; D uncertain. V gave up 6 bases and J gave up 0 bases, with 12 bases separating them. The germline CDR1 and CDR2 sequences are KGHSH and LQKENI. This CDR3 contains 15 residues. CDR3: CASSPNQDSGNTIYF. In nucleotides, the CDR3 is TGTGCCAGCTCCCCGAACCAGGACTCTGGAAACACCATATATTTT.

The V and J genes are TRBV20-1 and TRBJ2-2; 11 nucleotides line up with TRBD2. The V and J ends lost 1 base and 5 bases, in that order; junction bases with no gene match: 6. The length of the CDR3 is 16 residues. Germline CDR1 DFQATT, CDR2 SNEGSKA (reference sequence). CDR3 DNA: TGCAGTGCTAGAGTGGTAGCGGGGGGGGGTACCGGGGAGCTGTTTTTT. Amino acids: CSARVVAGGGTGELFF.

This clonotype was observed many times. An end of the junction does not agree with germline; a read error may underlie this. The chain carries TRBV5-1 and TRBJ1-1; D is uncertain. Germline loops: CDR1 SGHRS, CDR2 YFSETQ. CDR3 length equals 14 residues. Here the CDR3 DNA reads TGCGCCAGCAGCTTGAGAATCCCGAACGCTGAAGCTTTCTTT. This translates into CASSLRIPNAEAFF.

The genes are TRBV7-8 and TRBJ2-7; 8 bases fit TRBD1. J was trimmed by 2 bases and V by 5 bases; bases with no gene match: 8. The V gene's germline CDR1 is SGHVS and CDR2 FQNEAQ. The CDR3 is 15 residues long. The CDR3 coding sequence is TGTGCCAGCAGCCTTACAGGGGGAGGCACCTACGAGCAGTACTTC. Its protein product is CASSLTGGGTYEQYF.

The V gene is TRBV10-3, the J gene TRBJ1-2, with D unclear. The CDR3 extends over 11 amino acids. The V end lost 6 bases, the J end lost 8 bases, and 10 bases lay between the germline ends. Germline CDR1 ENHRY, CDR2 SYGVKD. CDR3 amino acids: CAIRLAGGYTF. The DNA for the CDR3 is TGTGCCATCAGGCTGGCGGGGGGCTACACCTTC.

This clonotype was recorded once. This sequence joins TRBV10-3 and TRBJ2-1; 16 bases map to TRBD2. Germline-derived CDR1 and CDR2 are ENHRY and SYGVKD. CDR3 length: 20 residues. V shed 10 bases, J shed 7 bases, and the junction held 22 bases outside the gene matches. CDR3 DNA: TGTGCCACTCAACCCAACCGGGGACTAGCGGGAGGGCCCCCCCCGAATGAGCAGTTCTTC. Amino acids: CATQPNRGLAGGPPPNEQFF.

The chain uses TRBV9 and TRBJ2-2; no firm D call. CDR1 is SGDLS, CDR2 YYNGEE, per germline. V dropped 7 bases and J dropped 6 bases, with 7 bases sitting between them. This CDR3 is 11 amino acids long. The CDR3 region has the DNA TGTGCCAGCGAACGGTCCGGGGAGCTGTTTTTT. Translated, it gives CASERSGELFF.

This clonotype has ten or more counts. The chain combines TRBV10-3 with TRBJ1-2; 7 nucleotides match TRBD1. The CDR3 is 13 amino acids. Unmatched junction bases numbered 9, after V lost 6 bases and J lost 8 bases. Germline-derived CDR1 and CDR2 are ENHRY and SYGVKD. In nucleotides, the CDR3 is TGTGCCATCAGCTCGACAGGGATGCACGGCTACACCTTC. Translated, it gives CAISSTGMHGYTF.

The V and J genes are TRBV20-1 and TRBJ1-1, with a tentative D call TRBD1 (5 bases). With 4 bases removed from V and 1 base from J, the gap between germline ends came to 10 bases. CDR1 is DFQATT, CDR2 SNEGSKA, per germline (reference sequence). The CDR3 extends over 13 amino acids. The DNA for the CDR3 is TGCAGTGCTAAGGCAGGGCAGAACACTGAAGCTTTCTTT. This sequence encodes CSAKAGQNTEAFF.